This TCR beta chain is from a study of human T cells and chemical hapten exposure. General study findings and limits: No change in TCRs above 1 in 1000 frequency was produced by DPC sensitization.

The time point here: patch test 1, 2 weeks after DPC sensitization. Documented treatment: therapeutic diphenylcyclopropenone sensitization with weekly scalp DPC. Comment on this clonotype: Its antigen remains unknown.

TCRdb analysed the RACE reads with MiXCR anew, one entry per CDR3 protein. The data show 100,000 or so distinct CDR3 sequences, 11% seen once. Germline values: CDR1 KGHDR, CDR2 SFDVKD. V shed 5 bases, J shed 7 bases, and the junction held 12 bases outside the gene matches. The CDR3 is 15 amino acids. The chain employs TRBV24-1 and TRBJ2-7, with 8 bases matching TRBD1. The sample in question was whole blood, obtained in connection with sensitization to the hapten diphenylcyclopropenone (DPC). This TCR was recovered from a woman in her forties with alopecia areata. Some clones in this sample may be carry-over from other donors' samples. In DNA form, the CDR3 reads TGTGCCACCAGTGCCTTGGACAGGGCCATGAGTGAGCAGTACTTC. Amino acids: CATSALDRAMSEQYF.